This T cell receptor (beta chain) was identified in a study of long-term antiretroviral therapy in people with HIV. Findings and limits, study-wide: Narrower CDR3 length ranges marked HIV repertoires relative to controls.

As concerns this clone: Its antigen is not known. The junction departs from the called germline gene at one end, perhaps through a read error.

Until DNA extraction, the samples held between about 0.85-11 million cryopreserved PBMC. This was the immunoSEQ v3.0 assay at survey level. The assay was immunoSEQ multiplex PCR, and TCRdb's table has in-frame clones only and misses some. The sample lists roughly 30,000 clones; 80% to 90% were seen once. The starting material was unsorted PBMCs, obtained 0.8 years before starting antiretroviral therapy. The source of this sequence is a young man with HIV.

CDR3 region: CAARGDTEAFF. The CDR3 DNA is TGCGCCGCTCGGGGGGACACTGAAGCTTTCTTT. The rearrangement uses TRBV2 and TRBJ1-1, with D possibly TRBD1 on 5 matching bases. CDR1 and CDR2 (germline): SNHLY, FYNNEI. The CDR3 spans 11 residues.